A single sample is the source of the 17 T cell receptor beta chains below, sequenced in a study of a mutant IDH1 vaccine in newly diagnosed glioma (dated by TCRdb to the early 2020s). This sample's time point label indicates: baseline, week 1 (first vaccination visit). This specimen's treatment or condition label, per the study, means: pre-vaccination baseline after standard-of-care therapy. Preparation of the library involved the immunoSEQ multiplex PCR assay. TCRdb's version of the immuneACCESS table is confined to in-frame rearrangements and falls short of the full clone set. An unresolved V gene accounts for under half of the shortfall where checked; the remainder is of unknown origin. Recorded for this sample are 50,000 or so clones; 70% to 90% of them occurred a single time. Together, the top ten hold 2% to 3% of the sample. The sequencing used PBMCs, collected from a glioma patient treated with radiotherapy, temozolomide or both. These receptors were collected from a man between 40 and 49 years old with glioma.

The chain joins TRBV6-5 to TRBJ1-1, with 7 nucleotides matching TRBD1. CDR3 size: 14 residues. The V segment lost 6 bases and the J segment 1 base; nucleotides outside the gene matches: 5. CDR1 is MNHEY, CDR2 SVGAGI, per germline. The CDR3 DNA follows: TGTGCCAGCAGAGCAGGGGGAAGGAACACTGAAGCTTTCTTT. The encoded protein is CASRAGGRNTEAFF.

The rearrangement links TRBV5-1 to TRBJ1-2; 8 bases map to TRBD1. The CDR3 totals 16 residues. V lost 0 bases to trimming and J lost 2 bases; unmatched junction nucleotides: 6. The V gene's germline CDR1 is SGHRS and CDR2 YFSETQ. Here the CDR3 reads CASSLVSGTGNYGYTF. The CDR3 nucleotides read TGCGCCAGCAGCTTGGTGTCCGGGACAGGAAACTATGGCTACACCTTC. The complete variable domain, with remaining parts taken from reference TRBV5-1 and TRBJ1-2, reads KAGVTQTPRYLIKTRGQQVTLSCSPISGHRSVSWYQQTPGQGLQFLFEYFSETQRNKGNFPGRFSGRQFSNSRSEMNVSTLELGDSALYLCASSLVSGTGNYGYTFGSGTRLTVV.

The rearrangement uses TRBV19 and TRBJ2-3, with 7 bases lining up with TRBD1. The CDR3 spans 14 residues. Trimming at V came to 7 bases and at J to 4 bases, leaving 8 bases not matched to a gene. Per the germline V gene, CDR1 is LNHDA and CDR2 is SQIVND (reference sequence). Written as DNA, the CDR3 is TGTGCCAGTAAAGACGGGACAGCCTCAGATACGCAGTATTTT. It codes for CASKDGTASDTQYF.

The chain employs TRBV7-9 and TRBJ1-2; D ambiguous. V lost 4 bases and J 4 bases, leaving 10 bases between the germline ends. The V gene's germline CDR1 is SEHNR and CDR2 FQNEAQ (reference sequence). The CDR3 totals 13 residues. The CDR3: CASSSGRGYGYTF. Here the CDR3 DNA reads TGTGCCAGCAGCTCCGGACGCGGCTATGGCTACACCTTC.

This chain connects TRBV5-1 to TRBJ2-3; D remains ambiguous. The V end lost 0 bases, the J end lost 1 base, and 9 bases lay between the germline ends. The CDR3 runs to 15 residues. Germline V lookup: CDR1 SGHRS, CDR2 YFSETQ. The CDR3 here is CASSLERAGTDTQYF. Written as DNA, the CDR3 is TGCGCCAGCAGCTTGGAACGGGCGGGCACAGATACGCAGTATTTT.

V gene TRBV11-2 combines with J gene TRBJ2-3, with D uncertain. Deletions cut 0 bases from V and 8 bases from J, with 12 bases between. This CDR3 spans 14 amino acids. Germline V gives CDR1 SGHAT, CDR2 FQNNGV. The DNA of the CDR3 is TGTGCCAGCAGCTTAGATTCCGGGTCGCTTACGCAGTATTTT. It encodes CASSLDSGSLTQYF.

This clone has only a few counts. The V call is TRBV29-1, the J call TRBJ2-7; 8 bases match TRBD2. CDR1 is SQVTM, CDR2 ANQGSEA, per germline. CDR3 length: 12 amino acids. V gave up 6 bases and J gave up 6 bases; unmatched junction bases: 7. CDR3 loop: CSVTGGPREQYF. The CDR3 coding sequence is TGCAGCGTAACGGGAGGGCCTCGCGAGCAGTACTTC.

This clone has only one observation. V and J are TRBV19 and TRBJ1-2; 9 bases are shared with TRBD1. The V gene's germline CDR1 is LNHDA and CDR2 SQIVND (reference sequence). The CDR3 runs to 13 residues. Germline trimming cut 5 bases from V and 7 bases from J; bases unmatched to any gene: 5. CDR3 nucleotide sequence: TGTGCCAGTAGTGCCTGGACAGGGGTTGGCTACACCTTC. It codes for CASSAWTGVGYTF.

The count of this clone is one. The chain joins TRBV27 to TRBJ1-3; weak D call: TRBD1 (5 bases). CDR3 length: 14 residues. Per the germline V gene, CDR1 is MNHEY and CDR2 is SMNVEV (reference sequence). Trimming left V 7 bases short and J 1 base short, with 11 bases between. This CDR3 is CASTSGGSGNTIYF. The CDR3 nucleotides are TGTGCCAGCACGTCGGGGGGATCTGGAAACACCATATATTTT.

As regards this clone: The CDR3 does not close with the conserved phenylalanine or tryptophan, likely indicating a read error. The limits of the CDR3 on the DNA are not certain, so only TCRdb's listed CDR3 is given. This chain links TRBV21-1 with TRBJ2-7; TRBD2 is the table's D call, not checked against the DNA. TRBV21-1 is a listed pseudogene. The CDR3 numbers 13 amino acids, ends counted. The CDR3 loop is CASSPKAHGLADL.

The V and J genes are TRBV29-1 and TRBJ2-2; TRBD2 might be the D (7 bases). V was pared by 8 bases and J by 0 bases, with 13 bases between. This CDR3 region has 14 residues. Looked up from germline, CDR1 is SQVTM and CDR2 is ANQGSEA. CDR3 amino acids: CSTRGQANTGELFF. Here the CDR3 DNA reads TGCAGCACGCGGGGGCAGGCGAACACCGGGGAGCTGTTTTTT.

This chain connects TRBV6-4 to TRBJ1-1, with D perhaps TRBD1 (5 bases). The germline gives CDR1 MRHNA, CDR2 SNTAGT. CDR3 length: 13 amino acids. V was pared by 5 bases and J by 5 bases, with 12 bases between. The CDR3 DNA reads TGTGCCAGCAGTTCCACCTGGGGGACTGAAGCTTTCTTT. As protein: CASSSTWGTEAFF.

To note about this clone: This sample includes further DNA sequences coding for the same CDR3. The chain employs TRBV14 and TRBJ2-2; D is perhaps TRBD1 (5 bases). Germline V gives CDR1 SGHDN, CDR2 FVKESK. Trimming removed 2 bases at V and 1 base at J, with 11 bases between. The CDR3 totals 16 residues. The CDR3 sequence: CASSQLAGQNTGELFF. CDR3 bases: TGTGCCAGCAGCCAACTGGCAGGGCAGAACACCGGGGAGCTGTTTTTT.

This CDR3 reads CASSRTTHTGELFF. The CDR3 bases are TGTGCCAGCAGTAGAACGACACATACCGGGGAGCTGTTTTTT. This chain connects TRBV7-9 to TRBJ2-2; D is uncertain. Looked up from germline, CDR1 is SEHNR and CDR2 is FQNEAQ (reference sequence). The CDR3 totals 14 residues. Trimming shortened V by 6 bases and J by 5 bases, and 13 bases separated the two germline ends. Based on the CDR3 plus reference TRBV7-9 and TRBJ2-2, the full variable domain is DTGVSQNPRHKITKRGQNVTFRCDPISEHNRLYWYRQTLGQGPEFLTYFQNEAQLEKSRLLSDRFSAERPKGSFSTLEIQRTEQGDSAMYLCASSRTTHTGELFFGEGSRLTVL.

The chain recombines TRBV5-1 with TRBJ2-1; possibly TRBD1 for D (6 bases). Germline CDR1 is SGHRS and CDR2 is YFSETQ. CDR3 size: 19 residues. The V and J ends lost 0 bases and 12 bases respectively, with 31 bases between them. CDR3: CASSLDGQSTLTMSRGQFF. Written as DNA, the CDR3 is TGCGCCAGCAGCTTGGACGGACAGAGTACCCTTACAATGAGCAGAGGGCAGTTCTTC.

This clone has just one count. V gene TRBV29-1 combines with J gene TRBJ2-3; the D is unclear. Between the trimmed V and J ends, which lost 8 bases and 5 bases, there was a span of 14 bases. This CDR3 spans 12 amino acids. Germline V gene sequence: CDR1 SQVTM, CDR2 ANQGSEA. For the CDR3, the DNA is TGCAGCATACGACCGTCAAGAGATACGCAGTATTTT. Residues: CSIRPSRDTQYF.

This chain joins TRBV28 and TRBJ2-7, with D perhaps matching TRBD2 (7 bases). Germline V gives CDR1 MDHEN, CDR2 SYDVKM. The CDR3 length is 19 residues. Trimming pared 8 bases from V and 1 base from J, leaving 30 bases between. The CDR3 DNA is TGTGCCAGCTCCTATTATTGGGGGGGCGGGGGCGCCCCGTCCTACGAGCAGTACTTC. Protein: CASSYYWGGGGAPSYEQYF.